One and the same sample provided the 3 T cell receptor delta chains below, sequenced in a study of delta chains in infants with herpesvirus infections. Gamma-chain- and delta-chain-specific primers converted PBMC RNA into TCR cDNA. TCRdb used CATT to re-call clones from the RT-PCR reads. The sample carries about 880 delta-chain clones, 30% to 45% recorded once. The sample in question was peripheral blood, obtained at time point 2 of longitudinal follow-up. The receptors come from a human donor who was a Ugandan infant, either HIV-exposed or HIV-unexposed (not recorded which).

The chain joins TRDV1 to TRDJ1, with TRDD3 identical over 12 bases. The germline V gene has CDR1 TSWWSYY and CDR2 QGS. The CDR3 loop spans 23 amino acids. Trimming at V came to 0 bases and at J to 3 bases, leaving 23 bases not matched to a gene. This CDR3 reads CALGELPHWAGGYAKFRADKLIF. As DNA, the CDR3 is TGTGCTCTTGGGGAACTTCCACACTGGGCTGGGGGATACGCAAAATTTCGTGCCGATAAACTCATCTTT.

The genes are TRAV38-2/DV8 and TRDJ1, with TRDD3 matching 11 bases. With 4 bases clipped from V and 0 bases from J, the junction kept 26 bases outside the gene matches. The CDR3 totals 23 residues. The germline V gene has CDR1 TSESDYY and CDR2 QEAYKQQN. The CDR3 here is CAYRGGLPTWLGDTSSHTDKLIF. The CDR3 bases are TGTGCTTATAGGGGCGGCCTTCCTACTTGGCTGGGGGATACTTCCAGCCACACCGATAAACTCATCTTT.

This chain links TRDV1 with TRDJ1; TRDD2 is a possible D gene (8 bases). The CDR3 runs to 22 residues. CDR1 is TSWWSYY, CDR2 QGS, per germline. Trimming cost V 0 bases and J 0 bases, with 29 bases left between them. CDR3 coding DNA: TGTGCTCTTGGGGAACTAGGGCTTCCTACTAAATGGGGGAGCCTGTACACCGATAAACTCATCTTT. It encodes CALGELGLPTKWGSLYTDKLIF.